These 10 T cell receptor beta chains originate from one sample sequenced in a study of cytomegalovirus exposure and HLA in healthy donors. It was with 60 Vbeta and 13 Jbeta primers that the PCR ran. Here immunoSEQ multiplex PCR was the method, and the copy in TCRdb shows in-frame clones only, minus some. The sample shows roughly 99,000 clones, around three quarters of them seen only once. Sample: PBMCs. The receptors originated from a man aged 55 to 70 in good health and CMV-seropositive.

The DNA of the CDR3 is TGTGCCAGCAGTTTGACTAGCGGGGGAGATACGCAGTATTTT. Its protein product is CASSLTSGGDTQYF. J is TRBJ2-3 and V is TRBV28, with 12 bases lining up with TRBD2. Trimming took 3 bases from V and 5 from J; bases not matched to a gene: 0. The CDR3 spans 14 residues. Germline-derived CDR1 and CDR2 are MDHEN and SYDVKM.

The chain has TRBV5-1 and TRBJ1-2, with a tentative D call TRBD1 (6 bases). The V gene lost 0 bases and the J gene lost 2 bases, with 14 bases spanning the gap. The CDR3 consists of 16 residues. Looked up from germline, CDR1 is SGHRS and CDR2 is YFSETQ. In nucleotides, the CDR3 is TGCGCCAGCAGCTTGGGTCGGACAGAATTGAACTATGGCTACACCTTC. Translating gives CASSLGRTELNYGYTF.

The chain recombines TRBV5-1 with TRBJ2-3, with D possibly being TRBD2 (5 bases). Germline loops: CDR1 SGHRS, CDR2 YFSETQ. This CDR3 is 14 amino acids long. With 4 bases removed from V and 5 bases from J, the gap between germline ends came to 14 bases. As DNA, the CDR3 is TGCGCCAGCAGCACGGGATTTCCCCAAGATACGCAGTATTTT. Translated, it gives CASSTGFPQDTQYF.

The chain employs TRBV5-1 and TRBJ1-4; the match to TRBD1 covers 9 bases. Germline CDR1 is SGHRS and CDR2 is YFSETQ. The CDR3 is 16 amino acids. The ends lost 0 bases at V and 5 bases at J; junction bases unmatched: 5. The CDR3 DNA follows: TGCGCCAGCAGCTTGGGATGGACAGGGGAAAATGAAAAACTGTTTTTT. This encodes CASSLGWTGENEKLFF.

The gene calls are TRBV18 and TRBJ2-5; 13 bases fit TRBD2. CDR3 length equals 15 residues. Trimming removed 5 bases from V and 5 bases from J; junction bases left unmatched: 5. The germline CDR1 and CDR2 sequences are KGHSH and LQKENI. The CDR3 coding sequence is TGTGCCAGCTCAACTGGACTAGCGGGGGTTGAGACCCAGTACTTC. Translated: CASSTGLAGVETQYF. The variable domain in full, completed from reference TRBV18 and TRBJ2-5, reads NAGVMQNPRHLVRRRGQEARLRCSPMKGHSHVYWYRQLPEEGLKFMVYLQKENIIDESGMPKERFSAEFPKEGPSILRIQQVVRGDSAAYFCASSTGLAGVETQYFGPGTRLLVL.

This clone has a handful of counts. The chain carries TRBV25-1 and TRBJ1-4; TRBD1 matches 8 bases. This CDR3 comprises 13 residues. J lost 8 bases, V lost 7 bases, and 6 bases had no gene match. The germline V gene has CDR1 MGHDK and CDR2 SYGVNS. CDR3 nucleotide sequence: TGTGCCAGCACCGACAGGGGAGGGGAAAAACTGTTTTTT. Protein: CASTDRGGEKLFF.

This clone turned up a few times. V usage is TRBV6-1 and J usage is TRBJ2-1, with D tentatively TRBD1 (6 bases). The CDR3 has 12 residues. Trimming pared 6 bases from V and 6 bases from J, leaving 9 bases between. Germline assignment: CDR1 MNHNS and CDR2 SASEGT. The CDR3 loop is CASSRGSNEQFF. The CDR3 DNA reads as TGTGCCAGCAGCAGGGGAAGCAATGAGCAGTTCTTC.

The table lists this clone with a few counts. The rearrangement links TRBV21-1 to TRBJ2-7; the D segment call TRBD2 is taken from the table without a DNA check. TRBV21-1 corresponds to a pseudogene. This CDR3 is built from 13 residues. The CDR3 DNA follows: TGTGCCTTAGAGGAGCGGGGGGCGGACGAGCAGTACTTC. Protein: CALEERGADEQYF.

The CDR3 DNA reads as TGCAGCGGGGACAGGGCTGGAACCGGGGAGCTGTTTTTT. Amino acids: CSGDRAGTGELFF. V gene TRBV29-1 combines with J gene TRBJ2-2, with 9 bases identical to TRBD1. CDR3 size: 13 residues. Germline V gives CDR1 SQVTM, CDR2 ANQGSEA. Trimming removed 7 bases from V and 5 bases from J; junction bases left unmatched: 5.

The V and J genes are TRBV5-1 and TRBJ2-6, with 7 bases fitting TRBD1. The CDR3 is 17 residues long. The junction had 7 bases not matched to a gene; V was cut back by 4 bases and J by 0 bases. Germline V lookup: CDR1 SGHRS, CDR2 YFSETQ. Written as DNA, the CDR3 is TGCGCCAGCAGCCCGGGACAGTTCAGCTCTGGGGCCAACGTCCTGACTTTC. Amino acid sequence: CASSPGQFSSGANVLTF.